The clone carrying this T cell receptor (beta chain) was detected only a few times. This sample is drawn from a study of T cell repertoires in cytomegalovirus infection. Study information: A matching HLA type, together with CMV infection, was signaled by public TCR beta signatures.

This CDR3 contains 15 residues. Trimming cost V 2 bases and J 3 bases, with 14 bases left between them. The germline CDR1 and CDR2 sequences are SNHLY and FYNNEI. TCRdb analysed the reads with MiXCR anew, one entry per CDR3 protein. The sample has about 130,000 distinct CDR3 sequences, about 10% seen once. This sequence was found in a human donor in good health (CMV status not recorded). Some clones in this sample may be carry-over from other donors' samples. V gene TRBV2 combines with J gene TRBJ2-7; the D is unclear. The sample taken for sequencing was PBMCs. DNA for the CDR3: TGTGCCAGCAGTGAAATGGGCAGTAGAAGCTACGAGCAGTACTTC. This gives the protein CASSEMGSRSYEQYF.